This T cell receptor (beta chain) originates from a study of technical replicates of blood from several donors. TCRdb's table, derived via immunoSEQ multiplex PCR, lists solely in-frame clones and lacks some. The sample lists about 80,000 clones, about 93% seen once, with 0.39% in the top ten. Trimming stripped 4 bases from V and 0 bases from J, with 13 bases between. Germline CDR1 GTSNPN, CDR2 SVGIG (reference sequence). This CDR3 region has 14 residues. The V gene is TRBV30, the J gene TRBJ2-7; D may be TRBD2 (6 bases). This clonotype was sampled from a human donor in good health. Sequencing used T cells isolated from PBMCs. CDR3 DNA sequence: TGTGCCTGGAACACCGGGACTTACTCCTACGAGCAGTACTTC. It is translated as CAWNTGTYSYEQYF.